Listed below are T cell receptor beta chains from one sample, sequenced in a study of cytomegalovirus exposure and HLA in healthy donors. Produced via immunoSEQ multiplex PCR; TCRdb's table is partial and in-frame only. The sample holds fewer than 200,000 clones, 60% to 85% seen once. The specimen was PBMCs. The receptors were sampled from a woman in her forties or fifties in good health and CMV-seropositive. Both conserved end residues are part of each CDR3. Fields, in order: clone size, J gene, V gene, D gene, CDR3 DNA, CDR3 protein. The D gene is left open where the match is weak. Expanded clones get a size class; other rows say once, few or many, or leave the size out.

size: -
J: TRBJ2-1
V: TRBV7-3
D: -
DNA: TGTGCCAGCAGCTTAAGAGGGGGGGCAGGGTACAATGAGCAGTTCTTC
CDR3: CASSLRGGAGYNEQFF

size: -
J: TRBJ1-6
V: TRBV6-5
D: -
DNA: TGTGCCAGCAGTTCAGGGGTTGGGTCACCCCTCCACTTT
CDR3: CASSSGVGSPLHF

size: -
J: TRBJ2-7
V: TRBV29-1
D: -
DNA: TGCAGCGTCGGCTGGGGGCCGGGGAACGAGCAGTACTTC
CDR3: CSVGWGPGNEQYF

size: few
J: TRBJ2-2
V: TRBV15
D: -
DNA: TGTGCCACCAGCAGAGAAGGCTGGGGGGACGGAGAATCCGGGGAGCTGTTTTTT
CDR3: CATSREGWGDGESGELFF

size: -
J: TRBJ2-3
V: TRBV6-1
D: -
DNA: TGTGCCAGCACCCGAACAGTAACAGATACGCAGTATTTT
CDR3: CASTRTVTDTQYF

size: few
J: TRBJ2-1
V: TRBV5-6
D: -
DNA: TGTGCCAGCAGCGAGGGGGACCGGGGAAACTACAATGAGCAGTTCTTC
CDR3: CASSEGDRGNYNEQFF

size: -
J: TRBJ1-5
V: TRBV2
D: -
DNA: TGTGCCAGCAGTCTCTGGGAGGGCCCCCAGCATTTT
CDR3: CASSLWEGPQHF

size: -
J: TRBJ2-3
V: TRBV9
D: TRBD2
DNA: TGTGCCAGCAGCCCACAACTAGCGGGGAGGGCAGATACGCAGTATTTT
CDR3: CASSPQLAGRADTQYF

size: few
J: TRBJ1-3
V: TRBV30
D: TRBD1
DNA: TGTGCCTGGAGTGCCGACAGGGGGCCCCTCTCTGGAAACACCATATATTTT
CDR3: CAWSADRGPLSGNTIYF

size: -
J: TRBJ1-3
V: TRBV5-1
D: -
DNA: TGCGCCAGCCGTCTAATTGCCTCGGGAAACACCATATATTTT
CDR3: CASRLIASGNTIYF

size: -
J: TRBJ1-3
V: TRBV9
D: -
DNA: TGTGCCAGCAGCCCAGAAGGAGGGAAAGGAAACACCATATATTTT
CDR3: CASSPEGGKGNTIYF

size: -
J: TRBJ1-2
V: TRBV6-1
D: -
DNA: TGTGCCAGCAGTTTCGGGGATGGCTACACCTTC
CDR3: CASSFGDGYTF

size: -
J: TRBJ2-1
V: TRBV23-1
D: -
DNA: TGCGCCAGCAGTCAAGGGGGCCAGAGCTCCTACAATGAGCAGTTCTTC
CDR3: CASSQGGQSSYNEQFF

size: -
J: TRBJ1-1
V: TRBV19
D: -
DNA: TGTGCCAGTAGTACGGGGGGAGGGAGCACTGAAGCTTTCTTT
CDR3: CASSTGGGSTEAFF

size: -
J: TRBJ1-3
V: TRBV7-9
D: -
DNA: TGTGCCAGCAGCCCCTCGTTCTTTGGAAACACCATATATTTT
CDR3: CASSPSFFGNTIYF

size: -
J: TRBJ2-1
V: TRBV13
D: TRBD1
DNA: TGTGCCAGCAGCTTAGGCCCGCGGGGGACAGGGGGCTTAAATGAGCAGTTCTTC
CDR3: CASSLGPRGTGGLNEQFF

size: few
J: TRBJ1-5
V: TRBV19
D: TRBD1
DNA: TGTGCCAGTAGTATCAAGCCCGGGACAGTCAACGCGGGAGGATTATATAGCAATCAGCCCCAGCATTTT
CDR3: CASSIKPGTVNAGGLYSNQPQHF

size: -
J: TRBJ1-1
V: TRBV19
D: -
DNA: TGTGCCAGTAGTTCATTGGACAGCTGGAACACTGAAGCTTTCTTT
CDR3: CASSSLDSWNTEAFF

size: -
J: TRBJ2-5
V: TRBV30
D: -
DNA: TGTGCCTGCCACCTGGACAACCAAGAGACCCAGTACTTC
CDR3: CACHLDNQETQYF

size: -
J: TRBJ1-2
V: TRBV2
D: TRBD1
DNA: TGTGTCAGCAGAGAGGGGGCGCGAGGCTACACCTTC
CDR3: CVSREGARGYTF

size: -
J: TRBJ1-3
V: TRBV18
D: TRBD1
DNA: TGTGCCAGCTCACTAAATTTTCGACAGGGAACTGGAAACACCATATATTTT
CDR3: CASSLNFRQGTGNTIYF

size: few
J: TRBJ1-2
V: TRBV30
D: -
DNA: TGTGCCTGGACCCAGTACTATGGCTACACCTTC
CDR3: CAWTQYYGYTF

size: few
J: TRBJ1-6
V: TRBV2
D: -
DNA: TGTGCCAGCAGTGGAGGATTTGGATCACCCCTCCACTTT
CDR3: CASSGGFGSPLHF

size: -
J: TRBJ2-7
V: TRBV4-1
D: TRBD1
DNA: TGCGCCAGCAGCCAATATACAGGGGCCACCGGAGAGCAGTACTTC
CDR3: CASSQYTGATGEQYF

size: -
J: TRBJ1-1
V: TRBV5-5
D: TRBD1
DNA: TGTGCCAGCAGCTTGAACAGGGGGAACACTGAAGCTTTCTTT
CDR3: CASSLNRGNTEAFF